The entry below describes one TCR beta chain. Its specific antigen is unknown. Base qualities are missing; no much larger clone stands one base away. The CDR3 sequence holds 15 residues, the cysteine and phenylalanine included. Here the CDR3 DNA is all that survives: 45 bases in frame from base 1. Via the germline V gene (reference sequence), CDR1 is PRHDT and CDR2 FYEKMQ. V is clipped by 6 bases and J by 3 bases, and the sequence between their germline boundaries is 15 bases long. This sample is drawn from a study of T cells in Graves' hyperthyroidism and ophthalmopathy (dated by TCRdb to between 2018 and 2020). Concerning the study at large: Peripheral blood samples were taken at initial diagnosis, before any treatment was given. Following sampling, methimazole starting at 30 mg daily was given to hyperthyroidism patients, and high-dose intravenous methylprednisolone was given to ophthalmopathy patients. The approximately 90 discovery patients were divided at random into training and test sets in a 7:3 ratio. The paper describes TCR Vbeta CDR3 sequencing of 140 or so peripheral blood samples, made up of some 42 ophthalmopathy patients, some 80 hyperthyroidism patients and some 17 progressor patients. In about 6 Graves' hyperthyroidism patients, the study also compared T-cell repertoires from thyroid tissue with T-cell repertoires from blood. A discovery cohort of roughly 96 patients, approximately 45 with Graves' ophthalmopathy and about 58 with stable Graves' hyperthyroidism, was used to find distinguishing TCR V-J signatures. An independent validation cohort of around 19 hyperthyroidism patients and about 15 patients who later progressed to ophthalmopathy tested prospective prediction of ophthalmopathy. Study-level results and caveats: Most expanded thyroid clonotypes (frequency above 0.001) were also found in blood, which suggests that blood repertoires may mirror thyroid immune responses. A model built on a 13 V-J signature distinguished ophthalmopathy from stable hyperthyroidism, reaching 85% to 90% sensitivity and 81.08% specificity in cross-validation and 80%/75% in testing. No statistical method was used to set the sample size in advance, and investigators knew the group allocation. In validation, progression to ophthalmopathy was predicted by the model with almost 71% sensitivity and 72% to 80% specificity, a median of approximately 6.5 months before onset.

Amplification of TCR beta CDR3 regions was carried out from RNA transcripts. The TCR CDR3 was subjected to a first round of RT-PCR using the HTBI primer set and the Qiagen OneStep RT-PCR kit. Libraries were constructed in a second round of multiplex PCR, after which size selection and purification were carried out. Sequencing of the libraries was done on an Illumina HiSeq2000 using paired-end 100 bp reads. The authors processed their data as follows. SOAPnuke was used to process the raw data, with reads discarded if the reads contained adapters or uncalled bases, had a mean Phred below 15, or lacked an exact constant-primer or identifier match. High-quality paired reads were merged using COPE v1.2.5, and each unique nucleotide sequence was defined as a clonotype. MiTCR v1.1 was used to align the clonotypes against IMGT TRBV, TRBD and TRBJ reference segments. The analysis was restricted to V-J combinations with a frequency above 0.0001, which together covered 99.2% of the repertoires. A TCS score was defined as the ratio between F50 (clonal expansion) and ExV (chaos), using BLOSUM62-based TCRdist between CDR3 peptides within each V-J. Welch's t-statistics and random forest reduced 500 to 550 V-J features to 10 to 15, which were used in a naive Bayes classifier (R e1071). The public sequencing data were trimmed at Q25 with fastp and processed into clonotypes with MiXCR by TCRdb, which kept only in-frame beta chains. Each record represents a unique CDR3 protein, reported with the most common genes and DNA among its rows. The V and J calls, along with clone size, are taken from TCRdb and not from the paper's own processing. The table for this sample lists about 640,000 distinct CDR3 sequences; roughly 20% of them were counted only once. The ten largest clones represent 30% to 40% of the sample.

In the ophthalmopathy patients, disease was moderately to severely active, with a Clinical Activity Score of 3 or more, a NOSPECS grade of 4 or more, and a duration of less than 3 months. The study excluded patients with uncontrolled infections, other autoimmune diseases, pregnancy or lactation. Clinical symptoms, serum thyroxine and TRAb, thyroid ultrasound, and orbital computed tomography formed the basis for the diagnoses. PBMCs were separated from 8 to 10 ml of fresh peripheral blood using Ficoll-Paque density gradient centrifugation. Total RNA was extracted using Trizol reagent, and RNA quality was assessed on an Agilent 2100 Bioanalyzer.

Sequencing used blood. The receptor was derived from a man aged 30 to 39 with Graves' ophthalmopathy. The chain is assembled from TRBV13 and TRBJ2-4; the D gene lacks a confident call. The DNA sequence is TGTGCCAGCAGTCCCGGCTTATCCGGCAAAAACATTCAGTACTTC. The translation is CASSPGLSGKNIQYF.